This note documents a single T cell receptor (beta chain) sequence. V was trimmed by 4 bases and J by 7 bases, leaving 15 bases between them. The CDR3 spans 15 residues. The germline V gene has CDR1 SGHRS and CDR2 YFSETQ. This sample was included in a study of blood T cell repertoires in COVID-19. About the study: The study drew acute and convalescent COVID-19 samples from the United States, Italy and Spain.

In the study's own analysis: Reference gene primer amplification gave estimated nucleated cell counts. Repertoires were generated with immunoSEQ multiplex PCR, while TCRdb's copy carries only in-frame clones and drops some. The D gene and trimming were derived from the DNA, and the V and J assignments and clone size from that table. Of 100,000 to 150,000 clones in the sample, around 84% are singletons; the top ten hold 2% to 3%. What was sequenced was PBMCs or T cells enriched from blood (not recorded which). The origin of this receptor is a man aged 35 to 55 with acute COVID-19. The chain has TRBV5-1 and TRBJ1-6; maybe TRBD1 (6 bases). CDR3 sequence reads: CASSLAGVGNSPLHF. The CDR3 DNA sequence: TGCGCCAGCAGCCTGGCAGGGGTAGGCAATTCACCCCTCCACTTT.